This entry concerns a single T cell receptor beta chain. Its antigen is unidentified. This entry is derived from a study of cytomegalovirus exposure and HLA in healthy donors. Study in general: The platform used for the roughly 130 validation repertoires matched that of the roughly 700 first-cohort repertoires, a later analysis reported. Broader study findings: Accounts indicate the classifier identified cytomegalovirus status with strong specificity and sensitivity.

Produced via immunoSEQ multiplex PCR; TCRdb's table is partial and in-frame only. The sample holds 110,000 to 150,000 clones, about 94% seen once. The CDR3 covers 12 residues. Germline lookup yields CDR1 SGHDT and CDR2 YYEEEE. V was trimmed by 3 bases and J by 7 bases, leaving 10 bases between them. The sample was PBMCs. The TCR was taken from a man in his late teens or twenties in good health and CMV-seropositive. V is TRBV5-6 and J is TRBJ1-2, with D maybe TRBD1 (6 bases). For the CDR3, the DNA is TGTGCCAGCAGCTCAGGGGTTGGTGGCTACACCTTC. Encoded protein: CASSSGVGGYTF.